This T cell receptor beta chain emerged from a study of T cell repertoires in cytomegalovirus infection. Study at large: Public TCR beta signatures marked donors with CMV infection and the matching HLA.

Each CDR3 protein is one row after TCRdb ran MiXCR on the reads. The table has 650,000 to 850,000 distinct CDR3 sequences, 29% seen once. This clonotype was detected ten times or more. What it binds is unknown. Study outcomes and limitations: There were HLA-C-restricted CMV-specific TCR beta clonotypes dominating the ex vivo response.

Per the germline V gene, CDR1 is SGHTA and CDR2 is FQGNSA. V lost 5 bases, J lost 4 bases, and 4 bases stayed unmatched. CDR3 length equals 15 residues. This rearrangement joins TRBV7-2 to TRBJ2-2; 10 positions match TRBD1. The clonotype was recovered from a human donor in good health (CMV status not recorded). Some clones in this sample may be carry-over from other donors' samples. Here the sequenced sample was cultured CD8+ T cells from PBMCs, taken from culture after CMV antigen stimulation. CDR3 in DNA: TGTGCCAGCAGCCAGAGGACAGGGGGCACCGGGGAGCTGTTTTTT. This gives the protein CASSQRTGGTGELFF.